The 8 T cell receptor beta chains below were found in one sample sequenced in a study of naive and memory T cell subsets. Overall study results and limits: Possibly reflecting memory cells re-expressing CD45RA, a few larger clonotypes occurred in naive repertoires, especially CD8.

These receptors are not linked to any known antigen. Two oligonucleotides, mixed equimolar, formed the beta constant-region primer covering TRBC1 and TRBC2. The ligated cDNA underwent four PCR rounds using SP2 and nested alpha and beta constant-region primers. TCRdb reprocessed the UMI-ligation and nested PCR reads via MiXCR and lists one record per CDR3 protein. Among about 140,000 distinct CDR3 sequences listed, under 25% were seen once. The sequenced material came from naive CD8+ T cells from blood. These TCRs come from a human donor in good health.

The rearrangement joins TRBV7-8 to TRBJ1-1; a possible D gene is TRBD1 (5 bases). This CDR3 spans 16 amino acids. In germline, CDR1 is SGHVS, CDR2 FQNEAQ. The germline V and J ends were trimmed by 5 bases and 0 bases, with 16 bases remaining between them. The CDR3 region is CASSQDIRPMNTEAFF. The CDR3 DNA sequence: TGTGCCAGCAGCCAGGACATCCGACCCATGAACACTGAAGCTTTCTTT.

There are a few counts of this clonotype. The rearrangement uses TRBV28 and TRBJ1-4; possibly TRBD1 for D (5 bases). Germline V gene data show CDR1 as MDHEN and CDR2 as SYDVKM. This CDR3 region has 16 residues. Between the trimmed V and J ends, which lost 6 bases and 5 bases, there was a span of 19 bases. CDR3 region: CASSPHDSPDNEKLFF. CDR3 nucleotide sequence: TGTGCCAGCAGCCCCCACGACAGCCCCGACAATGAAAAACTGTTTTTT.

This clonotype showed up just a few times. V gene TRBV29-1 combines with J gene TRBJ2-7; possibly TRBD1 or TRBD2 for D (5 bases each). Looked up from germline, CDR1 is SQVTM and CDR2 is ANQGSEA. With 5 bases removed from V and 3 bases from J, the gap between germline ends came to 14 bases. This CDR3 contains 13 residues. Here the CDR3 DNA reads TGCAGCGTTACGGGACGGACCATCTACGAGCAGTACTTC. This codes for CSVTGRTIYEQYF.

The chain carries TRBV4-2 and TRBJ2-5, with 11 bases that match TRBD2. Germline CDR1 is LGHNA and CDR2 is YNFKEQ. The CDR3 has 13 residues. Losses at the gene ends were 8 bases for V and 2 bases for J; bases not matched to a gene: 1. The CDR3 bases are TGTGCCAGCGGGACTAGCGGACAAGAGACCCAGTACTTC. This gives the protein CASGTSGQETQYF.

This chain uses TRBV23-1 with TRBJ2-1; D is unclear. TRBV23-1 is treated as an ORF (open reading frame) with a function not yet certain. Trimming took off 10 bases at V and 2 bases at J, with 18 bases between the two ends. The CDR3 is 15 amino acids. DNA of the CDR3: TGCGCCATCACAGTCAGCCTGGTGGCCTACAATGAGCAGTTCTTC. Translated, it gives CAITVSLVAYNEQFF.

The V call is TRBV5-6, the J call TRBJ1-1; no reliable D call. Germline V gene sequence: CDR1 SGHDT, CDR2 YYEEEE. V was trimmed by 2 bases and J by 1 base, leaving 6 bases between them. The CDR3 has 13 amino acids. The CDR3 reads CASSFWENTEAFF. CDR3 DNA: TGTGCCAGCAGCTTCTGGGAGAACACTGAAGCTTTCTTT.

In nucleotides, the CDR3 is TGTGCCTGGAGTCCATACCCCGGAAGGACAGATACGCAGTATTTT. This codes for CAWSPYPGRTDTQYF. This sequence joins TRBV30 and TRBJ2-3; D gene ambiguous. The V end was cut by 2 bases, the J end by 3 bases, with 15 bases between. This CDR3 has 15 residues. Germline CDR1 GTSNPN, CDR2 SVGIG (reference sequence).

This chain uses TRBV6-1 with TRBJ1-5; D is uncertain. V lost 2 bases and J lost 0, with 8 bases in between. The CDR3 sequence is 15 residues long. The germline V gene has CDR1 MNHNS and CDR2 SASEGT. The CDR3 reads CASSEWLHSNQPQHF. CDR3 coding DNA: TGTGCCAGCAGTGAATGGCTCCATAGCAATCAGCCCCAGCATTTT.